Reported below is one T cell receptor beta chain. Its target is not known. The entry originates in a study of a mutant IDH1 vaccine in newly diagnosed glioma. As for the study in general: There were approximately 60% males and roughly 38% females among treated patients, whose mean age was approximately 40 years. Previous care, which was radiotherapy, temozolomide, or both, most often involved both.

The CDR3 sequence is 13 residues long. Trimming took 4 bases from V and 3 from J, leaving 10 bases between them. CDR1 is SNHLY and CDR2 is FYNNEI in the germline V gene. Overall study findings and caveats: It seemed that pseudoprogression was not linked to changes in the top peripheral T cell clonotypes.

The time point here: baseline, week 1 (first vaccination visit). Treatment specified: pre-vaccination baseline after standard-of-care therapy. The data were produced by immunoSEQ multiplex PCR, yet TCRdb's version contains in-frame clones alone and is incomplete. The sample records roughly 71,000 clones, around 86% being singletons. The TCR originated in a man between 25 and 39 years old with glioma. This chain links TRBV2 with TRBJ2-7; D perhaps matches TRBD2 (5 bases). The sequenced sample was PBMCs, obtained from a glioma patient treated with radiotherapy, temozolomide or both. CDR3 loop: CASSGVGDYEQYF. Written as DNA, the CDR3 is TGTGCCAGCAGTGGTGTCGGGGACTACGAGCAGTACTTC.